Shown below are 10 T cell receptor beta chains from a single sample sequenced in a study of beta chain features in type 1 diabetes. No cognate antigen is known for these TCRs. Points from the study as a whole: A moderate, significant TCRB CDR3 shortening appeared in type 1 diabetes across four CD4+ subsets.

Expressed TCRB transcripts were sequenced because the isolated RNA had all been reverse transcribed beforehand. The assay was immunoSEQ multiplex PCR, and TCRdb's table has in-frame clones only and misses some. The sample contains more than 150,000 clones, about 9% of which appear only once. Material for sequencing was central memory CD4+ T cells from blood. These receptors came from a woman in her thirties with type 1 diabetes.

This clone was found a few times. Other DNA sequences in this specimen translate into the identical CDR3. The V gene is TRBV11-3, the J gene TRBJ1-5; 7 bases map to TRBD1. With 5 bases clipped from V and 7 bases from J, the junction kept 2 bases outside the gene matches. Per the germline V gene, CDR1 is SGHNT and CDR2 is YENEEA. This CDR3 is 12 amino acids long. CDR3 amino acids: CASSLRGQPQHF. The CDR3 DNA follows: TGTGCCAGCAGCCTCAGGGGGCAGCCCCAGCATTTT.

This clone was detected a few times. The chain uses TRBV6-1 and TRBJ2-2; D is ambiguous. The CDR3 loop spans 13 amino acids. V was cut by 6 bases and J by 5 bases, with 10 bases left in between. Per germline, CDR1 MNHNS and CDR2 SASEGT. The CDR3: CASSPYITGELFF. CDR3 bases: TGTGCCAGCAGCCCCTATATTACCGGGGAGCTGTTTTTT.

The chain recombines TRBV28 with TRBJ2-1; a possible D gene is TRBD2 (5 bases). CDR1 and CDR2 (germline): MDHEN, SYDVKM. The CDR3 extends over 12 amino acids. V shed 6 bases and J shed 9 bases, with 12 bases lying between them. The CDR3 spells CASSSLGGEQFF. The CDR3 coding sequence is TGTGCCAGCAGCTCGCTAGGAGGTGAGCAGTTCTTC.

The chain uses TRBV6-5 and TRBJ2-1; D remains ambiguous. The CDR3 loop spans 14 amino acids. Trimming removed 0 bases from V and 4 bases from J, with 7 bases in between. The V gene's germline CDR1 is MNHEY and CDR2 SVGAGI. The CDR3 DNA follows: TGTGCCAGCAGTTACTCGGCATTATACAATGAGCAGTTCTTC. Amino acids: CASSYSALYNEQFF.

This chain's CDR3 is CASSAEGLRAFF. In DNA form, the CDR3 reads TGTGCCAGCAGCGCGGAGGGGTTAAGGGCTTTCTTT. This rearrangement joins TRBV7-9 to TRBJ1-1; weak D call: TRBD1 (5 bases). Trimming cost V 5 bases and J 11 bases, with 15 bases left between them. This CDR3 has 12 residues. CDR1 and CDR2 (germline): SEHNR, FQNEAQ (reference sequence).

The table lists this clone with a few counts. This chain uses TRBV14 with TRBJ2-5; 7 bases fit TRBD1. CDR1 SGHDN and CDR2 FVKESK come from the germline V gene. CDR3 size: 13 residues. Losses at the gene ends were 0 bases for V and 13 bases for J; bases not matched to a gene: 8. The CDR3 protein is CASSQDRMDRPYF. CDR3 nucleotide sequence: TGTGCCAGCAGCCAAGACAGGATGGACAGGCCGTACTTC.

The gene calls are TRBV5-4 and TRBJ2-5; no definite D call. The germline V and J ends were trimmed by 1 base and 4 bases, with 11 bases remaining between them. The germline V gene encodes CDR1 SGHNT and CDR2 YYREEE (reference sequence). The CDR3 consists of 14 residues. CDR3 DNA sequence: TGTGCCAGCAGCTTGTATAGAATCCCAGAGACCCAGTACTTC. It is translated as CASSLYRIPETQYF.

This clone was seen more than once but under ten times. The J gene is TRBJ2-3, the V gene TRBV30; D is possibly TRBD2 (6 bases). V was clipped by 0 bases and J by 2 bases, with 15 bases between them. CDR3 length: 16 residues. The germline CDR1 and CDR2 sequences are GTSNPN and SVGIG (reference sequence). In nucleotides, the CDR3 is TGTGCCTGGAGTGTACGCGGTAGCGGAAACACAGATACGCAGTATTTT. This sequence encodes CAWSVRGSGNTDTQYF.

The chain is built from TRBV11-3 and TRBJ1-5; 7 bases align to TRBD1. The V segment lost 5 bases and the J segment 6 bases; nucleotides outside the gene matches: 4. The CDR3 covers 13 residues. Germline CDR1 reads SGHNT; CDR2 reads YENEEA. For the CDR3, the DNA is TGTGCCAGCAGCAGAGGGGGCGGTCAGCCCCAGCATTTT. Translation: CASSRGGGQPQHF.

The genes are TRBV4-1 and TRBJ1-5; no clear D gene. The CDR3 consists of 13 residues. CDR1 and CDR2 from the germline V gene are MGHRA and YSYEKL. The V gene lost 3 bases and the J gene lost 6 bases, with 9 bases spanning the gap. This CDR3 is CASSHKEAQPQHF. CDR3 in DNA: TGCGCCAGCAGCCATAAAGAGGCTCAGCCCCAGCATTTT.